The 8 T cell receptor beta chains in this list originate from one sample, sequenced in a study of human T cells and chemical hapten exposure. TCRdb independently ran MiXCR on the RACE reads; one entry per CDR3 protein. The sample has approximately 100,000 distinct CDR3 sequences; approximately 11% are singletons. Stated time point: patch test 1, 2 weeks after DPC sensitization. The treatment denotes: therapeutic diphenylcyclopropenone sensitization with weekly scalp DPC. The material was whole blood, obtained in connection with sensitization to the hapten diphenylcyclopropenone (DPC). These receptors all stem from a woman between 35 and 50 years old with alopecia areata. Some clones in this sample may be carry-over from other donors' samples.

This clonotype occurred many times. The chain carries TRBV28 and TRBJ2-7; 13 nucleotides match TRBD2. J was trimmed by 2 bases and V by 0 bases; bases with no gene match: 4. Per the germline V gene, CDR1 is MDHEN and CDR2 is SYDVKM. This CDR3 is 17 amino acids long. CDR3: CASSLWSGTSGAYEQYF. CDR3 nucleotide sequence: TGTGCCAGCAGTTTATGGTCCGGGACTAGCGGGGCCTACGAGCAGTACTTC.

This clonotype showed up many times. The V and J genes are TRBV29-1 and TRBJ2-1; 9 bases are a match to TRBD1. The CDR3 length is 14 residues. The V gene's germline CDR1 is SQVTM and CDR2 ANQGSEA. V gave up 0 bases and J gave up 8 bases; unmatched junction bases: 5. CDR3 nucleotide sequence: TGCAGCGTTGAAGAGGGGACAGGGACGGATGAGCAGTTCTTC. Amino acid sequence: CSVEEGTGTDEQFF.

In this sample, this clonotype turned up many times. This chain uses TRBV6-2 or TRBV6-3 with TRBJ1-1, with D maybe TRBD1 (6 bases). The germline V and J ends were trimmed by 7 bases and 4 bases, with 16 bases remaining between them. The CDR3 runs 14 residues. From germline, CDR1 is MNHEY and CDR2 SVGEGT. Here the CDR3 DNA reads TGTGCCAGCACCCCACCAGAGGGGGGCACTGAAGCTTTCTTT. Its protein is CASTPPEGGTEAFF.

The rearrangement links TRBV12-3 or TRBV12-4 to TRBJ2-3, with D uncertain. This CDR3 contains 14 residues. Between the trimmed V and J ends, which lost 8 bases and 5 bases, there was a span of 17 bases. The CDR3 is CASEFSAAEDTQYF. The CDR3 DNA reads TGTGCCAGCGAATTTTCAGCCGCCGAAGATACGCAGTATTTT.

The chain's CDR3 is CSARSPAGVRETQYF. In DNA, the CDR3 is TGCAGTGCTAGGTCCCCAGCGGGAGTACGTGAGACCCAGTACTTC. The chain recombines TRBV20-1 with TRBJ2-5, with 8 bases lining up with TRBD2. Germline trimming cut 3 bases from V and 5 bases from J; bases unmatched to any gene: 11. This CDR3 contains 15 residues. Germline CDR1 and CDR2: DFQATT and SNEGSKA (reference sequence).

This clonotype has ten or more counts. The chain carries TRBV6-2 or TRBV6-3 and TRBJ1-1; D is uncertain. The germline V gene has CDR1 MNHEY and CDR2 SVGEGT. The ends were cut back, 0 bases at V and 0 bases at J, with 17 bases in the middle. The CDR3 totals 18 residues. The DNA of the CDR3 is TGTGCCAGCAGTTACTCAAGTCTCCGGCCCGGAATGAACACTGAAGCTTTCTTT. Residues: CASSYSSLRPGMNTEAFF.

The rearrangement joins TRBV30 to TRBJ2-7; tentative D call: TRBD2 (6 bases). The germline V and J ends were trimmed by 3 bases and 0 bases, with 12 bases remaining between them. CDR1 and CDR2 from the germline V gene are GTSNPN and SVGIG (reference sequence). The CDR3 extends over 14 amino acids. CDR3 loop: CAWRGRGSSYEQYF. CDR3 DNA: TGTGCCTGGAGGGGACGGGGGAGCTCCTACGAGCAGTACTTC.

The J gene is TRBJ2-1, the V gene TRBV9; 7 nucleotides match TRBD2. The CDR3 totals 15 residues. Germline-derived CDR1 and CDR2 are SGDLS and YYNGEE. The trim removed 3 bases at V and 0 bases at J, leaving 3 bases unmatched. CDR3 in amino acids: CASSARGVSYNEQFF. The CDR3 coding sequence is TGTGCCAGCAGCGCTCGGGGGGTCTCCTACAATGAGCAGTTCTTC.